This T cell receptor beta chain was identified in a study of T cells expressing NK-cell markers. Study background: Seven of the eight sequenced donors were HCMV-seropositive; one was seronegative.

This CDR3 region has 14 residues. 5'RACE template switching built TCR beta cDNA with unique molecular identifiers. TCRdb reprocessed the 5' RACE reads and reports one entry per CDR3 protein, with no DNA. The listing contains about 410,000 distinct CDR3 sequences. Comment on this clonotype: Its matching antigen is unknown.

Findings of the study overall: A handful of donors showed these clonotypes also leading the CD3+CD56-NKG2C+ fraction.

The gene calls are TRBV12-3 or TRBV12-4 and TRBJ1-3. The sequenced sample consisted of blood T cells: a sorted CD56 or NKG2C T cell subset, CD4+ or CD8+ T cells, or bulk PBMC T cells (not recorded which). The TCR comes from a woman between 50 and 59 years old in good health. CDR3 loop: CASSFRGPGNTIYF.